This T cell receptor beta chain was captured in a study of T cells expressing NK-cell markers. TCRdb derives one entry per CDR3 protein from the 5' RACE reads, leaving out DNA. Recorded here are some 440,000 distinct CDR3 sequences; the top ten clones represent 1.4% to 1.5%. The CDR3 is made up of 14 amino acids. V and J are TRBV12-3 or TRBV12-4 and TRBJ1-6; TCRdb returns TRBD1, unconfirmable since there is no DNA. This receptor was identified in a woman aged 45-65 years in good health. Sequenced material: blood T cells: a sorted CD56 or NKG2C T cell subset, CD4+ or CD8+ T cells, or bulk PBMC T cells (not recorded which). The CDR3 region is CASSFRVRNSPLHF.